This T cell receptor (beta chain) was recovered during a study of blood T cell repertoires in COVID-19. The protocol was immunoSEQ multiplex PCR, while the TCRdb copy is restricted to in-frame clones and leaves out a portion. This sample yields around 260,000 clones, of which around 88% are seen a single time; about 0.8% belongs to the top ten. CDR1 SGHDT and CDR2 YYEEEE come from the germline V gene. This CDR3 spans 16 amino acids. V was pared by 3 bases and J by 5 bases, with 10 bases of the junction left unmatched. This clone was recorded once. V and J are TRBV5-6 and TRBJ1-5; 8 bases are shared with TRBD1. Material for sequencing was peripheral blood. The receptor was derived from a man aged 30-40 years with acute or convalescent COVID-19. The CDR3 DNA reads TGTGCCAGCAGCTCGAGCCAGGGGGCCAGGTATCAGCCCCAGCATTTT. Translating gives CASSSSQGARYQPQHF. Looking up the rest from reference TRBV5-6 and TRBJ1-5 gives the full variable domain: DAGVTQSPTHLIKTRGQQVTLRCSPKSGHDTVSWYQQALGQGPQFIFQYYEEEERQRGNFPDRFSGHQFPNYSSELNVNALLLGDSALYLCASSSSQGARYQPQHFGDGTRLSIL.